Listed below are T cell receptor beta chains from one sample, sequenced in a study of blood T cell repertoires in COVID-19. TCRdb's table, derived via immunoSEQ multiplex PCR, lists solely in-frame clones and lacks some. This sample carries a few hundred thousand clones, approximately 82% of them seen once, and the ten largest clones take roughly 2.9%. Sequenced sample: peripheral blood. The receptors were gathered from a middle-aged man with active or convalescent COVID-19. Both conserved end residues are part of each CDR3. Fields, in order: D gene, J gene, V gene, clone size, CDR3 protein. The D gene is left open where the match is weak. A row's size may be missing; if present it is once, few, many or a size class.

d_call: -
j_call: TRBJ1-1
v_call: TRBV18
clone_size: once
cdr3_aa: CASSAKSDTEAFF

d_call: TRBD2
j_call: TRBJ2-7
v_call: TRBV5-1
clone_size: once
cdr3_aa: CASSVPLAGVYEQYF

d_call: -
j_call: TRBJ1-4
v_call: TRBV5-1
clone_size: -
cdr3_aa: CASSLMGAANEKLFF

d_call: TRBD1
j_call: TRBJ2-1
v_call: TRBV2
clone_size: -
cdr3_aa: CASNRGSYNEQFF

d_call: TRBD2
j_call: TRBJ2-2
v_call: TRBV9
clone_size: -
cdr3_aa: CASSAGTSGLAGELFF

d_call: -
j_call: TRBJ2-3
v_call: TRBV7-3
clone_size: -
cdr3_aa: CASSFRVYDTQYF

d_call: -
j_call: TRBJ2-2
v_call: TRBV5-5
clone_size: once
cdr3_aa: CASSMAKGARGTGELFF

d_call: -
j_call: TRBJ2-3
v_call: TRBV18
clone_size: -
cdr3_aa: CASSPPPRPDTQYF

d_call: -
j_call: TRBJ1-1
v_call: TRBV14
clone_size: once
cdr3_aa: CASSLDLEGAAFF

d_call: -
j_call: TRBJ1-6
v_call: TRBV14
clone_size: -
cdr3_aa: CASSPSRNSPLHF

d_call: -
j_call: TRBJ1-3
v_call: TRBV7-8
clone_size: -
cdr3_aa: CASSLVVRAGNTIYF

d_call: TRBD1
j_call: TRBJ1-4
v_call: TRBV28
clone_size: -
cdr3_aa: CASSSLDRGRNEKLFF

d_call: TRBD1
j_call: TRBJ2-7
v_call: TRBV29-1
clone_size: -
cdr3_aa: CSVEASTGGSYEQYF

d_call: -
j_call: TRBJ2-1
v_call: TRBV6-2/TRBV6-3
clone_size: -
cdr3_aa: CASSFPMRRGPGWNEQFF

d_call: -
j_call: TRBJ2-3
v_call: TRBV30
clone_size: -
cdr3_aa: CAWSEDRLTDTQYF

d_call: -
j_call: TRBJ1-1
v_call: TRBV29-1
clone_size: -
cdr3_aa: CSVTYNTEAFF

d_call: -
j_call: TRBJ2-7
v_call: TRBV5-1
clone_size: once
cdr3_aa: CASSYDREAYEQYF

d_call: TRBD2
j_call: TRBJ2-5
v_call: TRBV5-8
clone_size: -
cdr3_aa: CASSLGLAGGPETQYF

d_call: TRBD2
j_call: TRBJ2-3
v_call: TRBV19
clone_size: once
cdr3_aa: CAVKVSGGASAQYF

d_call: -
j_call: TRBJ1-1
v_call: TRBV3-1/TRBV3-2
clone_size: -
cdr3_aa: CASSQEGGVMAEAFF

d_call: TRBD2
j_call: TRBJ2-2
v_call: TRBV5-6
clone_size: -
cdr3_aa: CASSSTGTSAYTGELFF

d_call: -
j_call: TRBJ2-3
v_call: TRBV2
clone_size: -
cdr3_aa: CASSAGIDTQYF